One and the same sample provided the 8 T cell receptor beta chains below, sequenced in a study of T cells after yellow fever vaccination. TCRdb called the 5' RACE reads again in MiXCR, with one record for every CDR3 protein. The sample carries about 340,000 distinct CDR3 sequences, about 12% recorded once. The material sequenced was CD4+ T cells sorted from PBMCs, taken 15 days after the yellow fever booster vaccination. The origin of the receptors is a man between 18 and 35 years old who received the YFV17D yellow fever vaccine.

This clonotype was counted a few times. The CDR3 protein is CASSFLQGGGNTIYF. CDR3 coding DNA: TGCGCCAGCAGCTTCCTACAGGGTGGTGGAAACACCATATATTTT. The V and J genes are TRBV5-1 and TRBJ1-3; TRBD1 is a possible D gene (6 bases). The CDR3 has 15 amino acids. CDR1 and CDR2 (germline): SGHRS, YFSETQ. V was shortened by 2 bases and J by 3 bases, with 12 bases between the two germline ends.

V gene TRBV4-1 combines with J gene TRBJ1-5, with 7 bases aligning to TRBD1. Per germline, CDR1 MGHRA and CDR2 YSYEKL. V lost 2 bases, J lost 9 bases, and 4 bases stayed unmatched. This CDR3 contains 13 residues. The DNA of the CDR3 is TGCGCCAGCAGCCAACCAGGGGGGGTGCCCCAGCATTTT. Its protein is CASSQPGGVPQHF.

V gene TRBV10-3 combines with J gene TRBJ1-1; no firm D call. There are 11 residues in the CDR3. Trimming pared 3 bases from V and 8 bases from J, leaving 7 bases between. Germline V gene data show CDR1 as ENHRY and CDR2 as SYGVKD. CDR3 in amino acids: CAISDSGEAFF. The CDR3 DNA reads as TGTGCCATCAGTGATTCGGGGGAAGCTTTCTTT.

Here the CDR3 DNA reads TGTGCCACCGCGAGCGGGGGGAGCACAGATACGCAGTATTTT. It is translated as CATASGGSTDTQYF. The chain recombines TRBV24-1 with TRBJ2-3; 9 positions agree with TRBD2. This CDR3 region has 14 residues. Germline CDR1 is KGHDR and CDR2 is SFDVKD. V was pared by 9 bases and J by 0 bases, with 3 bases of the junction left unmatched.

The DNA for the CDR3 is TGTGCCAGCAGCTTAGCGGGGACTAGTGATGAGCAGTTCTTC. Its protein product is CASSLAGTSDEQFF. This rearrangement joins TRBV7-2 to TRBJ2-1; TRBD2 matches 8 bases. There are 14 residues in the CDR3. Per germline, CDR1 SGHTA and CDR2 FQGNSA. The V segment lost 0 bases and the J segment 8 bases; nucleotides outside the gene matches: 3.

The chain recombines TRBV29-1 with TRBJ1-1; D call uncertain. CDR3 length: 11 residues. The V gene lost 7 bases and the J gene lost 8 bases, with 14 bases spanning the gap. Germline CDR1 reads SQVTM; CDR2 reads ANQGSEA. DNA for the CDR3: TGCAGCGGTACACTAACGCGGGAAGCTTTCTTT. Amino acids: CSGTLTREAFF.

The chain is built from TRBV20-1 and TRBJ1-5; D uncertain. Germline lookup yields CDR1 DFQATT and CDR2 SNEGSKA (reference sequence). V was trimmed by 6 bases and J by 4 bases, leaving 16 bases between them. The CDR3 runs to 14 residues. In DNA, the CDR3 is TGCAGTGCACATGACGGTTTCCGAAATCAGCCCCAGCATTTT. This encodes CSAHDGFRNQPQHF.

The rearrangement links TRBV7-3 to TRBJ2-7; D perhaps matches TRBD1 (6 bases). The CDR3 runs to 15 residues. The V end was cut by 0 bases, the J end by 2 bases, with 11 bases between. Germline loops: CDR1 SGHTA, CDR2 FQGTGA. CDR3 nucleotide sequence: TGTGCCAGCAGCTTAACATCCGCAGGGGCCTACGAGCAGTACTTC. It is translated as CASSLTSAGAYEQYF.